One sample yielded the 27 T cell receptor beta chains listed below, sequenced in a study of OX40 agonist ivuxolimab in advanced cancers. Assay: immunoSEQ multiplex PCR; the TCRdb copy retains only in-frame clones and omits some. The sample has just under 65,000 clones; 70% to 90% are singletons. Sequenced here: CD4+ or CD8+ T cells sorted from blood, sampled in a trial of the OX40 agonist ivuxolimab. Receptor source: an adult with an advanced solid tumor such as melanoma, head and neck, liver or kidney cancer.

The chain is built from TRBV11-2 and TRBJ2-3; D is unclear. The CDR3 contains 12 residues. Trimming cost V 6 bases and J 2 bases, with 6 bases left between them. Germline lookup yields CDR1 SGHAT and CDR2 FQNNGV. The CDR3 protein is CASRKDTDTQYF. DNA for the CDR3: TGTGCCAGCAGGAAGGACACAGATACGCAGTATTTT.

V is TRBV5-1 and J is TRBJ2-3, with a tentative D call TRBD2 (6 bases). V lost 0 bases and J 6 bases, leaving 17 bases between the germline ends. CDR3 length: 16 residues. From germline, CDR1 is SGHRS and CDR2 YFSETQ. The CDR3 coding sequence is TGCGCCAGCAGCTTGGCGGACTACCACCAAGGGGATACGCAGTATTTT. This gives the protein CASSLADYHQGDTQYF.

The chain joins TRBV5-1 to TRBJ2-1; possibly TRBD2 for D (6 bases). Between the trimmed V and J ends, which lost 3 bases and 1 base, there was a span of 14 bases. There are 16 residues in the CDR3. CDR1 is SGHRS, CDR2 YFSETQ, per germline. The CDR3 reads CASSSNGRGSYNEQFF. CDR3 in DNA: TGCGCCAGCAGCTCAAACGGGAGAGGGTCCTACAATGAGCAGTTCTTC. The entire variable domain, with the rest obtained from reference TRBV5-1 and TRBJ2-1, is as follows: KAGVTQTPRYLIKTRGQQVTLSCSPISGHRSVSWYQQTPGQGLQFLFEYFSETQRNKGNFPGRFSGRQFSNSRSEMNVSTLELGDSALYLCASSSNGRGSYNEQFFGPGTRLTVL.

V is TRBV7-8 and J is TRBJ1-3; possible D gene TRBD1, 5 bases. The CDR3 totals 15 residues. From germline, CDR1 is SGHVS and CDR2 FQNEAQ. Trimming stripped 5 bases from V and 1 base from J, with 12 bases between. The CDR3 sequence: CASSRGSGSGNTIYF. The CDR3, as DNA: TGTGCCAGCAGCCGGGGCTCAGGTTCTGGAAACACCATATATTTT.

V is TRBV6-1 and J is TRBJ2-2; a possible D gene is TRBD2 (6 bases). V dropped 3 bases and J dropped 5 bases, with 16 bases sitting between them. This CDR3 region has 16 residues. Germline V CDR1 and CDR2: MNHNS, SASEGT. This CDR3 is CASSDEITSRTGELFF. The CDR3 region has the DNA TGTGCCAGCAGTGATGAAATTACTAGCAGAACCGGGGAGCTGTTTTTT.

The CDR3 sequence is CASRAPHGTGELFF. The CDR3 DNA follows: TGTGCCAGTAGAGCTCCACACGGCACCGGGGAGCTGTTTTTT. V usage is TRBV19 and J usage is TRBJ2-2, with D unclear. There are 14 residues in the CDR3. The V end was cut by 6 bases, the J end by 4 bases, with 12 bases between. Germline CDR1 and CDR2: LNHDA and SQIVND (reference sequence).

The chain employs TRBV19 and TRBJ2-2; unclear D gene. The germline V and J ends were trimmed by 6 bases and 5 bases, with 13 bases remaining between them. Germline-derived CDR1 and CDR2 are LNHDA and SQIVND (reference sequence). The CDR3 runs to 14 residues. CDR3: CASRSTSWTGELFF. The CDR3 nucleotides read TGTGCCAGTAGGAGCACCTCGTGGACCGGGGAGCTGTTTTTT. The variable domain in full, with the rest retrieved from reference TRBV19 and TRBJ2-2, is DGGITQSPKYLFRKEGQNVTLSCEQNLNHDAMYWYRQDPGQGLRLIYYSQIVNDFQKGDIAEGYSVSREKKESFPLTVTSAQKNPTAFYLCASRSTSWTGELFFGEGSRLTVL.

The rearrangement links TRBV19 to TRBJ1-2, with TRBD1 matching 8 bases. The CDR3 length is 13 residues. The germline gives CDR1 LNHDA, CDR2 SQIVND (reference sequence). V dropped 10 bases and J dropped 2; count of bases not matched to a gene: 6. The CDR3 nucleotides read TGTGCCACTACCCGGACAGGGAACTATGGCTACACCTTC. It yields the protein CATTRTGNYGYTF.

This clone turned up a few times. V gene TRBV5-1 combines with J gene TRBJ2-2; maybe TRBD2 (6 bases). The CDR3 contains 15 residues. CDR1 and CDR2 from the germline V gene are SGHRS and YFSETQ. Trimming pared 6 bases from V and 4 bases from J, leaving 16 bases between. The CDR3, as DNA: TGCGCCAGCACTTCCAGCGGGCACACCACCGGGGAGCTGTTTTTT. It yields the protein CASTSSGHTTGELFF. Using reference TRBV5-1 and TRBJ2-2 for the parts outside the CDR3, the full variable domain is KAGVTQTPRYLIKTRGQQVTLSCSPISGHRSVSWYQQTPGQGLQFLFEYFSETQRNKGNFPGRFSGRQFSNSRSEMNVSTLELGDSALYLCASTSSGHTTGELFFGEGSRLTVL.

The rearrangement joins TRBV6-5 to TRBJ2-5; TRBD2 agrees at 7 bases. The DNA end favors TRBJ2-7, so the J call may be wrong. This CDR3 is 15 amino acids long. In germline, CDR1 is MNHEY, CDR2 SVGAGI. The chain's CDR3 is CASSYSPSGSYEQYF. The DNA for the CDR3 is TGTGCCAGCAGTTACTCGCCTAGCGGTTCCTACGAGCAGTACTTC.

This chain joins TRBV7-3 and TRBJ1-1; 10 bases map to TRBD1. The germline V gene encodes CDR1 SGHTA and CDR2 FQGTGA. Trimming cost V 5 bases and J 5 bases; bases outside gene matches: 5. The CDR3 has 14 amino acids. This CDR3 is CASSQGQGKTEAFF. The CDR3 nucleotides are TGTGCCAGCAGCCAGGGACAGGGGAAGACTGAAGCTTTCTTT.

The genes are TRBV28 and TRBJ2-1, with D uncertain. Trimming cost V 6 bases and J 5 bases, with 17 bases left between them. The germline V gene encodes CDR1 MDHEN and CDR2 SYDVKM. This CDR3 has 15 amino acids. The CDR3 region has the DNA TGTGCCAGCAGCCGTCCCTCCCGGGCTGACAATGAGCAGTTCTTC. As protein: CASSRPSRADNEQFF. Looking up the rest from reference TRBV28 and TRBJ2-1 gives the full variable domain: DVKVTQSSRYLVKRTGEKVFLECVQDMDHENMFWYRQDPGLGLRLIYFSYDVKMKEKGDIPEGYSVSREKKERFSLILESASTNQTSMYLCASSRPSRADNEQFFGPGTRLTVL.

CDR3 DNA: TGTGCCAGCAGCCTCCCCGGGACTCGATATGGCTACACCTTC. Protein sequence: CASSLPGTRYGYTF. V gene TRBV7-8 combines with J gene TRBJ1-2; tentatively, D is TRBD1 (5 bases). Germline V lookup: CDR1 SGHVS, CDR2 FQNEAQ. V shed 5 bases and J shed 5 bases, with 15 bases lying between them. The CDR3 is made up of 14 amino acids.

The chain carries TRBV7-9 and TRBJ2-7, with D perhaps matching TRBD1 (6 bases). Germline V CDR1 and CDR2: SEHNR, FQNEAQ (reference sequence). The CDR3 loop spans 15 amino acids. Trimming left V 5 bases short and J 3 bases short, with 17 bases between. The CDR3 DNA follows: TGTGCCAGCAGCCCACGCCCGACAGGCCTCTACGAGCAGTACTTC. This translates into CASSPRPTGLYEQYF.

This clone occurred once. The chain combines TRBV6-5 with TRBJ2-6; D gene unclear. Germline CDR1 reads MNHEY; CDR2 reads SVGAGI. V lost 4 bases to trimming and J lost 1 base, with 11 bases between them. CDR3 length: 16 residues. CDR3 residues: CASSLQSFSGANVLTF. Here the CDR3 DNA reads TGTGCCAGCAGTTTACAATCGTTTTCTGGGGCCAACGTCCTGACTTTC.

V is TRBV7-9 and J is TRBJ1-1; D not resolved. Germline assignment: CDR1 SEHNR and CDR2 FQNEAQ (reference sequence). The ends were cut back, 1 base at V and 4 bases at J, with 7 bases in the middle. The CDR3 consists of 13 residues. The CDR3 loop reads CASSLDLPTEAFF. In DNA form, the CDR3 reads TGTGCCAGCAGCTTAGATTTGCCCACTGAAGCTTTCTTT.

The chain has TRBV18 and TRBJ1-5; unclear D gene. CDR1 is KGHSH and CDR2 is LQKENI in the germline V gene. The CDR3 runs 15 residues. V gave up 3 bases and J gave up 0 bases, with 9 bases separating them. The CDR3 sequence: CASSPLAASNQPQHF. The CDR3 DNA reads as TGTGCCAGCTCACCTCTTGCAGCTAGCAATCAGCCCCAGCATTTT.

This clone was recorded once. The chain recombines TRBV18 with TRBJ1-2, with TRBD1 as a possible D gene (6 bases). The CDR3 consists of 16 residues. CDR1 and CDR2 (germline): KGHSH, LQKENI. V was shortened by 2 bases and J by 3 bases, with 16 bases between the two germline ends. Here the CDR3 DNA reads TGTGCCAGCTCACCAACCCATGCCAGGGGTGACTATGGCTACACCTTC. Translating gives CASSPTHARGDYGYTF.

The chain joins TRBV28 to TRBJ2-2; either TRBD1 or TRBD2 may supply D (5 bases each). Germline CDR1 reads MDHEN; CDR2 reads SYDVKM. V was trimmed by 1 base and J by 5 bases, leaving 8 bases between them. The CDR3 is 14 amino acids. The CDR3 sequence is CASSLFGGTGELFF. The CDR3 region has the DNA TGTGCCAGCAGTTTATTTGGGGGTACCGGGGAGCTGTTTTTT.

This CDR3 reads CASSAGWAGNTIYF. CDR3 in DNA: TGTGCCAGCAGTGCGGGCTGGGCTGGAAACACCATATATTTT. The rearrangement joins TRBV25-1 to TRBJ1-3; D is uncertain. The CDR3 contains 14 residues. Trimming pared 4 bases from V and 2 bases from J, leaving 9 bases between. The germline V gene encodes CDR1 MGHDK and CDR2 SYGVNS.

This sequence joins TRBV18 and TRBJ2-2, with D perhaps matching TRBD1 (5 bases). The CDR3 loop spans 15 amino acids. V gave up 6 bases and J gave up 0 bases, with 11 bases separating them. Germline loops: CDR1 KGHSH, CDR2 LQKENI. In DNA form, the CDR3 reads TGTGCCAGCTCTCGCGACAGACCGAACACCGGGGAGCTGTTTTTT. It is translated as CASSRDRPNTGELFF.

The genes are TRBV7-9 and TRBJ2-5; a possible D gene is TRBD2 (9 bases). The CDR3 runs to 15 residues. Germline lookup yields CDR1 SEHNR and CDR2 FQNEAQ (reference sequence). The V end was cut by 6 bases, the J end by 4 bases, with 18 bases between. This chain's CDR3 is CASRQGGTSTETQYF. CDR3 bases: TGTGCCAGCAGACAGGGGGGGACTAGCACAGAGACCCAGTACTTC.

V gene TRBV5-3 combines with J gene TRBJ2-3; D ambiguous. TRBV5-3 is an ORF; its function is uncertain. V was cut by 9 bases and J by 7 bases, with 9 bases left in between. This CDR3 spans 10 amino acids. The CDR3 nucleotides are TGTGCCATGCTACGAAATACGCAGTATTTT. The encoded protein is CAMLRNTQYF.

This clone was counted once. The chain links TRBV5-1 to TRBJ2-1, with 13 bases fitting TRBD2. This CDR3 contains 17 residues. V lost 4 bases and J lost 6; bases outside the gene matches: 10. Germline V gene lookup returns CDR1 SGHRS and CDR2 YFSETQ. CDR3 amino acids: CASSTGTSGMGSNEQFF. The CDR3 DNA follows: TGCGCCAGCAGCACTGGGACTAGCGGGATGGGGTCCAATGAGCAGTTCTTC.

The rearrangement links TRBV5-1 to TRBJ2-3, with 10 bases aligning to TRBD1. Germline V lookup: CDR1 SGHRS, CDR2 YFSETQ. Trimming took 3 bases from V and 6 from J; bases not matched to a gene: 13. This CDR3 contains 17 residues. CDR3 protein: CASSSAPTGGSGDTQYF. The CDR3 region has the DNA TGCGCCAGCAGCTCGGCCCCGACAGGGGGCTCTGGGGATACGCAGTATTTT. Full variable domain (remainder filled in from reference TRBV5-1 and TRBJ2-3): KAGVTQTPRYLIKTRGQQVTLSCSPISGHRSVSWYQQTPGQGLQFLFEYFSETQRNKGNFPGRFSGRQFSNSRSEMNVSTLELGDSALYLCASSSAPTGGSGDTQYFGPGTRLTVL.

The V gene is TRBV27, the J gene TRBJ1-4, with 8 bases matching TRBD1. Germline lookup yields CDR1 MNHEY and CDR2 SMNVEV (reference sequence). The CDR3 consists of 16 residues. V was pared by 7 bases and J by 6 bases, with 13 bases of the junction left unmatched. Written as DNA, the CDR3 is TGTGCCAGCAAAACCATTAGGACAGGGCTTGATGAAAAACTGTTTTTT. Its translation is CASKTIRTGLDEKLFF.

V is TRBV6-1 and J is TRBJ2-4, with D tentatively TRBD1 or TRBD2 (5 bases each). Trimming took off 1 base at V and 9 bases at J, with 13 bases between the two ends. Germline CDR1 is MNHNS and CDR2 is SASEGT. The CDR3 is 14 residues long. CDR3 loop: CASSEGAYGGIQYF. In DNA form, the CDR3 reads TGTGCCAGCAGTGAAGGGGCCTATGGGGGCATTCAGTACTTC.